The 24 T cell receptor beta chains presented below share a single source sample, sequenced in a study of cytomegalovirus exposure and HLA in healthy donors. The PCR employed 60 Vbeta primers together with 13 Jbeta primers. Sequencing was performed with immunoSEQ multiplex PCR; in TCRdb, only in-frame clones are kept and a portion is missing. The table shows 150,000 to 200,000 clones, with more than 70% occurring only once. The specimen sequenced was PBMCs. The receptors were gathered from a boy between 10 and 17 years old in good health and CMV-seronegative.

The CDR3 region is CASRPGRDFKETQYF. The CDR3 region has the DNA TGTGCCAGCAGACCCGGCCGGGACTTCAAAGAGACCCAGTACTTC. V is TRBV7-8 and J is TRBJ2-5; TRBD2 is a possible D gene (6 bases). Germline V lookup: CDR1 SGHVS, CDR2 FQNEAQ. The CDR3 contains 15 residues. The V end was cut by 6 bases, the J end by 3 bases, with 17 bases between. The full variable domain, rest sourced from reference TRBV7-8 and TRBJ2-5, is GAGVSQSPRYKVAKRGQDVALRCDPISGHVSLFWYQQALGQGPEFLTYFQNEAQLDKSGLPSDRFFAERPEGSVSTLKIQRTQQEDSAVYLCASRPGRDFKETQYFGPGTRLLVL.

This clone was seen a single time. The gene calls are TRBV5-1 and TRBJ2-1; 7 bases are a match to TRBD2. Trimming removed 5 bases from V and 7 bases from J; junction bases left unmatched: 9. CDR3 length equals 14 residues. CDR1 is SGHRS and CDR2 is YFSETQ in the germline V gene. CDR3: CASSLREPFNEQFF. The CDR3 DNA reads as TGCGCCAGCAGTTTGCGGGAGCCTTTTAATGAGCAGTTCTTC.

The chain links TRBV27 to TRBJ2-7; 11 positions agree with TRBD2. The V and J ends lost 4 bases and 3 bases, in that order; junction bases with no gene match: 5. The length of the CDR3 is 15 residues. Germline V gives CDR1 MNHEY, CDR2 SMNVEV (reference sequence). CDR3 protein: CASSYGTSGLYEQYF. Here the CDR3 DNA reads TGTGCCAGCAGTTATGGGACTAGCGGACTCTACGAGCAGTACTTC.

The V and J genes are TRBV7-8 and TRBJ2-5; TRBD2 agrees at 10 bases. The CDR3 loop spans 20 amino acids. Germline loops: CDR1 SGHVS, CDR2 FQNEAQ. The trim removed 0 bases at V and 2 bases at J, leaving 15 bases unmatched. This CDR3 is CASSLAREYSGLAAQETQYF. CDR3 nucleotide sequence: TGTGCCAGCAGCTTAGCGCGGGAGTATTCAGGACTAGCGGCTCAAGAGACCCAGTACTTC.

The J gene is TRBJ2-5, the V gene TRBV15, with D hard to call. Germline V gives CDR1 LNHNV, CDR2 YYDKDF (reference sequence). V was trimmed by 2 bases and J by 5 bases, leaving 6 bases between them. This CDR3 comprises 12 residues. The CDR3 spells CATSRTAETQYF. The CDR3 DNA is TGTGCCACCAGCAGAACAGCTGAGACCCAGTACTTC. Supplemented by reference TRBV15 and TRBJ2-5, the full variable domain reads DAMVIQNPRYQVTQFGKPVTLSCSQTLNHNVMYWYQQKSSQAPKLLFHYYDKDFNNEADTPDNFQSRRPNTSFCFLDIRSPGLGDTAMYLCATSRTAETQYFGPGTRLLVL.

This clone has more than one count but fewer than ten. The identical CDR3 is also encoded by other nucleotide sequences in the sample. This chain connects TRBV7-3 to TRBJ2-2; D remains unclear. Trimming stripped 5 bases from V and 5 bases from J, with 3 bases between. The CDR3 has 11 amino acids. Germline loops: CDR1 SGHTA, CDR2 FQGTGA. The DNA of the CDR3 is TGTGCCAGCAGCCTGACCGGGGAGCTGTTTTTT. Translated, it gives CASSLTGELFF.

This chain links TRBV5-1 with TRBJ2-5; D may be TRBD2 (6 bases). Germline values: CDR1 SGHRS, CDR2 YFSETQ. V was clipped by 3 bases and J by 5 bases, with 20 bases between them. CDR3 length: 16 residues. The CDR3: CASSSGAGGNGETQYF. The CDR3 nucleotides are TGCGCCAGCAGCTCCGGAGCGGGCGGGAATGGGGAGACCCAGTACTTC.

The chain uses TRBV27 and TRBJ1-4, with D possibly being TRBD1 (5 bases). CDR1 and CDR2 from the germline V gene are MNHEY and SMNVEV (reference sequence). The CDR3 extends over 15 amino acids. The V and J ends lost 5 bases and 7 bases respectively, with 17 bases between them. The CDR3 sequence is CASSPTGSGGEKLFF. CDR3 nucleotide sequence: TGTGCCAGCAGTCCCACAGGCTCGGGAGGTGAAAAACTGTTTTTT.

The chain couples TRBV27 to TRBJ2-7; D is perhaps TRBD2 (6 bases). CDR3 size: 15 residues. Deletions cut 5 bases from V and 1 base from J, with 15 bases between. The germline V gene has CDR1 MNHEY and CDR2 SMNVEV (reference sequence). The CDR3 nucleotides are TGTGCCAGCAGTCCCCTCGCGGGGTTGTCCTACGAGCAGTACTTC. This encodes CASSPLAGLSYEQYF.

This rearrangement joins TRBV7-9 to TRBJ2-7; 9 nucleotides match TRBD1. The CDR3 sequence is 15 residues long. V lost 2 bases and J lost 7; bases outside the gene matches: 9. Germline CDR1 is SEHNR and CDR2 is FQNEAQ (reference sequence). The CDR3 DNA sequence: TGTGCCAGCAGCTTACCTACAGGGGGCGTCGGGGAGCAGTACTTC. It translates to CASSLPTGGVGEQYF.

Only one count was recorded for this clone. V is TRBV28 and J is TRBJ2-1, with 8 bases aligning to TRBD2. The CDR3 has 19 residues. Germline assignment: CDR1 MDHEN and CDR2 SYDVKM. V shed 5 bases and J 4 bases; nucleotides not matched to a gene: 19. CDR3 loop: CASSRYGSSVAGRYNEQFF. DNA for the CDR3: TGTGCCAGCAGTCGCTACGGCTCAAGCGTAGCGGGGCGATACAATGAGCAGTTCTTC. Looking up the rest from reference TRBV28 and TRBJ2-1 gives the full variable domain: DVKVTQSSRYLVKRTGEKVFLECVQDMDHENMFWYRQDPGLGLRLIYFSYDVKMKEKGDIPEGYSVSREKKERFSLILESASTNQTSMYLCASSRYGSSVAGRYNEQFFGPGTRLTVL.

The count of this clone is one. The chain carries TRBV14 and TRBJ2-1; maybe TRBD2 (6 bases). The germline V gene encodes CDR1 SGHDN and CDR2 FVKESK. The CDR3 sequence is 17 residues long. Trimming shortened V by 2 bases and J by 2 bases, and 16 bases separated the two germline ends. CDR3 nucleotides: TGTGCCAGCAGCCAAACTTCCGGGACTGAAGCCTACAATGAGCAGTTCTTC. Protein: CASSQTSGTEAYNEQFF.

This clone has just a few counts. This sequence joins TRBV6-5 and TRBJ2-5, with 7 bases matching TRBD1. This CDR3 has 14 residues. The germline CDR1 and CDR2 sequences are MNHEY and SVGAGI. V lost 2 bases, J lost 3 bases, and 3 bases stayed unmatched. CDR3 DNA sequence: TGTGCCAGCAGTTACGACGGGACAGAAGAGACCCAGTACTTC. Its protein is CASSYDGTEETQYF.

Only one count was recorded for this clone. This rearrangement joins TRBV6-6 to TRBJ1-2; 10 bases align to TRBD1. The CDR3 is 14 residues long. The germline CDR1 and CDR2 sequences are MNHNY and SVGAGI (reference sequence). V dropped 1 base and J dropped 6; count of bases not matched to a gene: 2. The CDR3 DNA sequence: TGTGCCAGCAGTTACTTGGACAGGGGGGATGGCTACACCTTC. Its protein is CASSYLDRGDGYTF.

This chain joins TRBV30 and TRBJ1-1, with a weak D call TRBD1 (6 bases). The germline CDR1 and CDR2 sequences are GTSNPN and SVGIG (reference sequence). CDR3 size: 12 residues. CDR3 amino acids: CALLRGYTEAFF. The CDR3 DNA is TGTGCACTACTAAGGGGGTACACTGAAGCTTTCTTT.

The chain carries TRBV15 and TRBJ1-1, with TRBD1 matching 7 bases. Germline V lookup: CDR1 LNHNV, CDR2 YYDKDF (reference sequence). CDR3 size: 14 residues. V shed 3 bases and J 5 bases; nucleotides not matched to a gene: 6. DNA of the CDR3: TGTGCCACCAGCAGGGGACAGAGGGTTACTGAAGCTTTCTTT. Translating it yields CATSRGQRVTEAFF.

The chain carries TRBV28 and TRBJ2-7, with 9 bases identical to TRBD1. Germline V lookup: CDR1 MDHEN, CDR2 SYDVKM. This CDR3 is 14 amino acids long. Unmatched junction bases numbered 9, after V lost 6 bases and J lost 6 bases. The CDR3, as DNA: TGTGCCAGCAGACTACAGGGGGCGATAGCCGAGCAGTACTTC. Its protein is CASRLQGAIAEQYF.

This chain joins TRBV7-3 and TRBJ2-3, with D possibly matching TRBD1 (5 bases). In germline, CDR1 is SGHTA, CDR2 FQGTGA. Trimming pared 2 bases from V and 3 bases from J, leaving 12 bases between. This CDR3 is built from 15 residues. The CDR3 DNA sequence: TGTGCCAGCAGCTTAGGGGCGTGGAGAACAGATACGCAGTATTTT. It encodes CASSLGAWRTDTQYF.

The chain has TRBV7-9 and TRBJ2-1, with 8 positions matching TRBD2. V lost 5 bases and J lost 8; bases outside the gene matches: 11. CDR3 length equals 15 residues. Per the germline V gene, CDR1 is SEHNR and CDR2 is FQNEAQ (reference sequence). The chain's CDR3 is CASSPGTSPLDEQFF. Here the CDR3 DNA reads TGTGCCAGCAGCCCCGGGACTAGTCCACTGGATGAGCAGTTCTTC.

V is TRBV23-1 and J is TRBJ2-2, with D tentatively TRBD2 (6 bases). TRBV23-1 is an ORF, with its function uncertain. CDR3 length: 16 residues. V lost 7 bases to trimming and J lost 6 bases, with 21 bases between them. This CDR3 is CASKNGGTRVSGELFF. The CDR3 DNA is TGCGCCAGCAAAAATGGCGGGACGAGGGTGTCCGGGGAGCTGTTTTTT.

The rearrangement uses TRBV19 and TRBJ1-6; 8 bases match TRBD1. V was clipped by 4 bases and J by 0 bases; unmatched bases: 5. CDR1 LNHDA and CDR2 SQIVND come from the germline V gene (reference sequence). This CDR3 has 17 residues. The CDR3 DNA sequence: TGTGCCAGTAGTACAGGGGGCATAAGCTCCTATAATTCACCCCTCCACTTT. It encodes CASSTGGISSYNSPLHF.

Only one count was recorded for this clone. This chain uses TRBV6-5 with TRBJ1-2; D might be TRBD1 (5 bases). The ends were cut back, 0 bases at V and 4 bases at J, with 12 bases in the middle. This CDR3 contains 15 residues. Per the germline V gene, CDR1 is MNHEY and CDR2 is SVGAGI. The CDR3 nucleotides read TGTGCCAGCAGTTACTCGCGGGGACCCCTCTATGGCTACACCTTC. Protein sequence: CASSYSRGPLYGYTF.

This clone was detected only once. This chain links TRBV5-4 with TRBJ1-2; TRBD1 is a possible D gene (5 bases). This CDR3 contains 14 residues. In germline, CDR1 is SGHNT, CDR2 YYREEE (reference sequence). Between the trimmed V and J ends, which lost 5 bases and 5 bases, there was a span of 16 bases. The CDR3 coding sequence is TGTGCCAGCAGTGCCGGGACTGTCTCGTATGGCTACACCTTC. It codes for CASSAGTVSYGYTF.

This chain connects TRBV5-4 to TRBJ1-2; weak D call: TRBD1 (5 bases). This CDR3 comprises 14 residues. The V end was cut by 0 bases, the J end by 4 bases, with 10 bases between. Germline V lookup: CDR1 SGHNT, CDR2 YYREEE (reference sequence). The CDR3, as DNA: TGTGCCAGCAGCTTGGGGCAGGGAGGCTATGGCTACACCTTC. Its protein is CASSLGQGGYGYTF.